This TCR beta chain was sequenced for a study of T-cell memory formation after mild COVID-19. Via MiXCR, TCRdb re-called the 5' RACE reads, giving one row per CDR3 protein. Of about 430,000 distinct CDR3 sequences listed, 20% to 30% were seen once; the top ten hold about 8.7%. Whole-study findings and limits: Among clones contracting day 15 to 85, CD4/CD8 was balanced, whereas later expanders leaned CD4+.

Worth noting for this clonotype: Its antigen is undetermined.

V was pared by 4 bases and J by 3 bases, with 16 bases between. Germline assignment: CDR1 SQVTM and CDR2 ANQGSEA. This CDR3 region has 15 residues. The TCR was taken from an adult woman who had mild COVID-19 (a few samples of this study predate the infection). Cell type and time point are not known. The sequencing sample was made of PBMCs or a T cell subset sorted from them (not recorded which). J is TRBJ1-5 and V is TRBV29-1; D ambiguous. This CDR3 reads CSVGDTASSNQPQHF. The CDR3 nucleotides are TGCAGCGTTGGAGATACGGCTTCCTCCAATCAGCCCCAGCATTTT.